This T cell receptor (beta chain) is drawn from a study of shared clonotypes between healthy human individuals. As to this clone: Its cognate antigen is unknown.

In the study's own analysis: ImmunoSEQ junction-only sequences lacked quality scores, so their filtering differed. Clones were sequenced by immunoSEQ multiplex PCR, and TCRdb holds only the in-frame ones, with some missing. Clone size and V and J calls were adopted from that table, with D and trimming inferred from the DNA. Of roughly 2.6 million clones detected, 90% to 95% appear once; the ten largest clones hold 0.11% to 0.15%. Trimming took 2 bases from V and 3 from J, leaving 8 bases between them. The CDR3 spans 14 residues. Germline-derived CDR1 and CDR2 are SGHDN and FVKESK. Study conclusions and caveats: In a handful of donors, approximately 5% of naive CD4 clonotypes appeared in common.

The receptor was isolated from a man aged 18 to 29 in good health. The sequenced sample was naive CD4+ T cells sorted from blood. Subset given: CD45RA+ positively selected. The chain carries TRBV14 and TRBJ2-1; maybe TRBD2 (5 bases). In DNA, the CDR3 is TGTGCCAGCAGCCAAACTAGATACTACAATGAGCAGTTCTTC. Protein product: CASSQTRYYNEQFF. Filled out from reference TRBV14 and TRBJ2-1, the complete variable domain reads EAGVTQFPSHSVIEKGQTVTLRCDPISGHDNLYWYRRVMGKEIKFLLHFVKESKQDESGMPNNRFLAERTGGTYSTLKVQPAELEDSGVYFCASSQTRYYNEQFFGPGTRLTVL.